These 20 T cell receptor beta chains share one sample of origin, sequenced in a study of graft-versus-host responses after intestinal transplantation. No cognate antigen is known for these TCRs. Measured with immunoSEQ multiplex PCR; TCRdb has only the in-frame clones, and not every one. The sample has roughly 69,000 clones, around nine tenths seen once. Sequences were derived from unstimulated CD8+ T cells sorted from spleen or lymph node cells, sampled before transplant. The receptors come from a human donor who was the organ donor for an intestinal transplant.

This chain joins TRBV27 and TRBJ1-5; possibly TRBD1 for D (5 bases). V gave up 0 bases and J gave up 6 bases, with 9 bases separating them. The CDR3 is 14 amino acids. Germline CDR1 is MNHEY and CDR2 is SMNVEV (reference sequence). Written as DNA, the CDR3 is TGTGCCAGCAGTTTATCGGAGGGGTTTCAGCCCCAGCATTTT. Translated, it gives CASSLSEGFQPQHF.

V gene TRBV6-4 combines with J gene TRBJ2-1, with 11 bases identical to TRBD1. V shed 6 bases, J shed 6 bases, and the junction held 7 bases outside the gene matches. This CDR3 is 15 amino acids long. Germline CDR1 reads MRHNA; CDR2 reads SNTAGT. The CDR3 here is CASSPGQGASNEQFF. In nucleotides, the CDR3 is TGTGCCAGCAGCCCTGGACAGGGGGCTAGCAATGAGCAGTTCTTC.

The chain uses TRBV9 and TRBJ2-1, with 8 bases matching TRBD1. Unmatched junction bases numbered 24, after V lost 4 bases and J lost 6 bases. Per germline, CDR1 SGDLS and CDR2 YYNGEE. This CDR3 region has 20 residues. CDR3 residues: CASSPLWGQASPDFRNEQFF. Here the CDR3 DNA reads TGTGCCAGCAGCCCCCTTTGGGGACAGGCTTCCCCTGATTTCCGCAATGAGCAGTTCTTC.

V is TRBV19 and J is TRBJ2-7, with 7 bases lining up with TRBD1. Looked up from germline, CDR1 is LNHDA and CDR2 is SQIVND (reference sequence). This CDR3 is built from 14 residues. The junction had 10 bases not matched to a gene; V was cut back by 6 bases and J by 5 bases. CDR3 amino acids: CASSETDRDHEQYF. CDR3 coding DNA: TGTGCCAGTAGCGAAACCGACAGGGACCACGAGCAGTACTTC.

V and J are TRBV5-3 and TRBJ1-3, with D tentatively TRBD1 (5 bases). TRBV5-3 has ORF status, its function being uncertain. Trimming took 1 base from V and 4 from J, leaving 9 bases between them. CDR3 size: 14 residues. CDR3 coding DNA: TGTGCCAGAAGCTTGATTGGGGCAGGAAACACCATATATTTT. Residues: CARSLIGAGNTIYF.

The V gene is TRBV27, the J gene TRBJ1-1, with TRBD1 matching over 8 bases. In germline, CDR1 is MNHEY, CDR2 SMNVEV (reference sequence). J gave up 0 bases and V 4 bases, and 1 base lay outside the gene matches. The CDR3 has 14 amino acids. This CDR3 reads CASSSGQVNTEAFF. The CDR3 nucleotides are TGTGCCAGCAGTTCGGGACAGGTGAACACTGAAGCTTTCTTT.

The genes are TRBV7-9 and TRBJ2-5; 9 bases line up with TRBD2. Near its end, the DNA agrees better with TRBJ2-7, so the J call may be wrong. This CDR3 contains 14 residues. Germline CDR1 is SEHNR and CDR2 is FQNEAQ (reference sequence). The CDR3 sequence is CASSLATSGYEQYF. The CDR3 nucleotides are TGTGCCAGCAGCTTAGCGACTAGCGGCTACGAGCAGTACTTC.

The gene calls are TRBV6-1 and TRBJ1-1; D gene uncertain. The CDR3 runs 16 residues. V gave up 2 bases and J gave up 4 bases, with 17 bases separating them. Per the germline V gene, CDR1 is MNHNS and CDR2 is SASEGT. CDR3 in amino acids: CASSESTTNPSTEAFF. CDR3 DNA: TGTGCCAGCAGTGAAAGTACGACAAATCCTTCCACTGAAGCTTTCTTT.

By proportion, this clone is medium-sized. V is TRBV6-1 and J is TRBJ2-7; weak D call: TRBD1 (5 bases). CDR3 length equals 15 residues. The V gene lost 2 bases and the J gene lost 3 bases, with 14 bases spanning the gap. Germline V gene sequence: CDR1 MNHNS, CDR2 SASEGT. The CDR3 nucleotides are TGTGCCAGCAGTGAAATAACTACAGGTTACTACGAGCAGTACTTC. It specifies CASSEITTGYYEQYF.

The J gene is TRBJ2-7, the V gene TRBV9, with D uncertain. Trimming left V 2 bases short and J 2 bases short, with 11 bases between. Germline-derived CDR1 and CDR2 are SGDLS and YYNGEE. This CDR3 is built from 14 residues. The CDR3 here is CASSVEESPYEQYF. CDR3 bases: TGTGCCAGCAGCGTTGAAGAGAGCCCCTACGAGCAGTACTTC.

CDR3 DNA sequence: TGCGCCAGCACAGGCTACAATGAGCAGTTCTTC. Residues: CASTGYNEQFF. The chain recombines TRBV4-1 with TRBJ2-1; the D is unclear. CDR3 length: 11 amino acids. Trimming pared 7 bases from V and 3 bases from J, leaving 4 bases between. The germline CDR1 and CDR2 sequences are MGHRA and YSYEKL.

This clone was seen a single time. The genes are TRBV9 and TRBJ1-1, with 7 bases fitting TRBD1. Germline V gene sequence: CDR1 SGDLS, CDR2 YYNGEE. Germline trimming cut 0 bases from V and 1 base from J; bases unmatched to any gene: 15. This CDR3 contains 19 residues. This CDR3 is CASSVAAGDRTTKNTEAFF. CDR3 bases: TGTGCCAGCAGCGTAGCAGCTGGGGACAGAACGACGAAGAACACTGAAGCTTTCTTT. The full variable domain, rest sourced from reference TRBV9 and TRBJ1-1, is DSGVTQTPKHLITATGQRVTLRCSPRSGDLSVYWYQQSLDQGLQFLIQYYNGEERAKGNILERFSAQQFPDLHSELNLSSLELGDSALYFCASSVAAGDRTTKNTEAFFGQGTRLTVV.

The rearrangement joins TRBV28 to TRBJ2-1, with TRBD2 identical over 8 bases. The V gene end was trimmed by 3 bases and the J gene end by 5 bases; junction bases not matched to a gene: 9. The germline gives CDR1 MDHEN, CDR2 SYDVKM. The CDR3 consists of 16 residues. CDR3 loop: CASSFTPSGQNNEQFF. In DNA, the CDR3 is TGTGCCAGCAGTTTTACCCCTAGCGGGCAAAACAATGAGCAGTTCTTC.

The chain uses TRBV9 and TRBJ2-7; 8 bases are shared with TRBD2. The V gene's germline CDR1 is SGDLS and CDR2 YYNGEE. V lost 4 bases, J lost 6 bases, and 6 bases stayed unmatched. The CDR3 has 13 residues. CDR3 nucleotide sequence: TGTGCCAGCAGCCCCTCGGGAGGGGCCGAGCAGTACTTC. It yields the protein CASSPSGGAEQYF.

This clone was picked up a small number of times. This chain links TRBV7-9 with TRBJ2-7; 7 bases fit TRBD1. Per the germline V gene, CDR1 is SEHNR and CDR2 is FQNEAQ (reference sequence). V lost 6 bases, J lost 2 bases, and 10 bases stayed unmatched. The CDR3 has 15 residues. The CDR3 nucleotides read TGTGCCAGCAGTGTAGGTAGGACAGGTCCCTACGAGCAGTACTTC. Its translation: CASSVGRTGPYEQYF.

CDR3 in amino acids: CASSLGLGRGAFF. CDR3 DNA sequence: TGTGCCAGCAGCTTAGGGCTCGGCAGGGGGGCTTTCTTT. The J gene is TRBJ1-1, the V gene TRBV7-9, with 7 bases that match TRBD1. In germline, CDR1 is SEHNR, CDR2 FQNEAQ (reference sequence). This CDR3 is 13 amino acids long. After removal of 1 base from V and 11 bases from J, the junction contained 7 bases not matched to a gene.

This CDR3 reads CASSLSGEWNEQFF. The CDR3 nucleotides read TGTGCCAGCAGTTTATCGGGAGAGTGGAATGAGCAGTTCTTC. The chain combines TRBV27 with TRBJ2-1, with D possibly TRBD2 on 5 matching bases. Germline values: CDR1 MNHEY, CDR2 SMNVEV (reference sequence). This CDR3 region has 14 residues. Trimming shortened V by 0 bases and J by 7 bases, and 10 bases separated the two germline ends.

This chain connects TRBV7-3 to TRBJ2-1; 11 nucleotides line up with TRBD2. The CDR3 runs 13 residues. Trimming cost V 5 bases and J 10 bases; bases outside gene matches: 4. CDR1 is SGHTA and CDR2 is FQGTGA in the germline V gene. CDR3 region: CASSTSSGREQFF. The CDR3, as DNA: TGTGCCAGCAGCACATCTAGCGGGAGGGAGCAGTTCTTC.

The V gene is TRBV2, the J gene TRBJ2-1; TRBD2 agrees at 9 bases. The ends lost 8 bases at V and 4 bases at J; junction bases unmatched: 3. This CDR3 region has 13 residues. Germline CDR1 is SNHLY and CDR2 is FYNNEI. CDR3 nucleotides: TGTGCCAGCTCCCTAGCGGGGTACAATGAGCAGTTCTTC. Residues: CASSLAGYNEQFF. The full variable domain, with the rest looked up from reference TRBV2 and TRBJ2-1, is EPEVTQTPSHQVTQMGQEVILRCVPISNHLYFYWYRQILGQKVEFLVSFYNNEISEKSEIFDDQFSVERPDGSNFTLKIRSTKLEDSAMYFCASSLAGYNEQFFGPGTRLTVL.

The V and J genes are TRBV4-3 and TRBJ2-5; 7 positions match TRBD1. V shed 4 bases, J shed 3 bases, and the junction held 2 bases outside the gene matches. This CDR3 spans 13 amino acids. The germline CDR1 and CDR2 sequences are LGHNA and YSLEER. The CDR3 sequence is CASSLTGKETQYF. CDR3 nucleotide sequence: TGCGCCAGCAGCCTGACAGGGAAAGAGACCCAGTACTTC.